This entry describes one T cell receptor (beta chain). Its antigen is undetermined. This entry belongs to a study of Ad26.COV2.S vaccination and SARS-CoV-2 variants. Across the whole study: COV1001, an Ad26.COV2.S trial, supplied this vaccine-arm donor.

Clones were sequenced by immunoSEQ multiplex PCR, and TCRdb holds only the in-frame ones, with some missing. Among 440,000 or so clones listed, about nine tenths were seen once. Study findings and constraints: Individuals receiving vaccine had higher spike-specific TCR breadth than placebo recipients did.

The treatment was: around 19 received Ad26.COV2.S at low or high dose, single or two shots; 5 received placebo; per-sample allocation not given. The study sampled participants on day 63 after the first vaccine or placebo injection. Vaccine was an Ad26 vector expressing Wuhan-strain SARS-CoV-2 spike. V shed 7 bases and J shed 0 bases, with 10 bases lying between them. The germline gives CDR1 SNHLY, CDR2 FYNNEI. The CDR3 spans 14 residues. This chain uses TRBV2 with TRBJ1-3; D is ambiguous. The TCR originated in a person aged 18-60 years who received the Ad26.COV2.S COVID-19 vaccine or a placebo. The source material was peripheral blood, sampled in a trial of Ad26.COV2.S vaccine versus placebo. CDR3 bases: TGTGCCAGCACTGCGGGCCTCTCTGGAAACACCATATATTTT. Translation: CASTAGLSGNTIYF.